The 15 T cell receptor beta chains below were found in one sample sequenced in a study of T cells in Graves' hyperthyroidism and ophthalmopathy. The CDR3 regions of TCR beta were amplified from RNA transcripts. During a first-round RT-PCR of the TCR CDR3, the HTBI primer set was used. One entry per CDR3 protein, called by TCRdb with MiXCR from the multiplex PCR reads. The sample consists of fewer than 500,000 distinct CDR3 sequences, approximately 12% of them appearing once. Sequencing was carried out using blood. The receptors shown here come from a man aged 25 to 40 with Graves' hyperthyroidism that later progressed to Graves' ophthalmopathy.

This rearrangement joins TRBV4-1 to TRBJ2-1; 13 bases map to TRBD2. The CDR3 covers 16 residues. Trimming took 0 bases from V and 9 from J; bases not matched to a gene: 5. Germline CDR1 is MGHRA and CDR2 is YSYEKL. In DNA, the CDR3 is TGCGCCAGCAGCCAAGACGGGACTAGCGGGGATGGTGAGCAGTTCTTC. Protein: CASSQDGTSGDGEQFF.

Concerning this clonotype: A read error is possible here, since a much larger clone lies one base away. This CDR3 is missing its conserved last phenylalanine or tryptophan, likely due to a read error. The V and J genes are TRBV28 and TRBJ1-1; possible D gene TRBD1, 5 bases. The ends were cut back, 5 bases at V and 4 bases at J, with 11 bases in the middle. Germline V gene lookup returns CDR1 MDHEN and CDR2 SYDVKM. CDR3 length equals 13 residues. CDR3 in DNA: TGTGCCAGCAGTGTAGAGGGGAGCACTGAAGCTTTCCTT. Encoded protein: CASSVEGSTEAFL.

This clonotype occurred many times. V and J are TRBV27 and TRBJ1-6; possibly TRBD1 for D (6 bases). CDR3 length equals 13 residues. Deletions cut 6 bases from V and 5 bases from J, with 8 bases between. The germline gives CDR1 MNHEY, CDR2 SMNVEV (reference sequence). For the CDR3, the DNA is TGTGCCAGCAGGGACAGAAATAATTCACCCCTCCACTTT. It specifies CASRDRNNSPLHF.

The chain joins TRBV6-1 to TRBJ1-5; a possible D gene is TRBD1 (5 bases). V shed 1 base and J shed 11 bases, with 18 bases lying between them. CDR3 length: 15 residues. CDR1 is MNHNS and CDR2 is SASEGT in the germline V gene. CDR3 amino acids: CASSEVGAPLGSQHF. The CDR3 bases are TGTGCCAGCAGTGAAGTTGGGGCACCCTTAGGGTCCCAGCATTTT.

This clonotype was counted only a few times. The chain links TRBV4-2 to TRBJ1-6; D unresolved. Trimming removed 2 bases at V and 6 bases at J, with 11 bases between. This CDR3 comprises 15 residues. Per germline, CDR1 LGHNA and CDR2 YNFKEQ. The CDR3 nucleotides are TGTGCCAGCAGCCAAATACTCGAAATTAATTCACCCCTCCACTTT. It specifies CASSQILEINSPLHF.

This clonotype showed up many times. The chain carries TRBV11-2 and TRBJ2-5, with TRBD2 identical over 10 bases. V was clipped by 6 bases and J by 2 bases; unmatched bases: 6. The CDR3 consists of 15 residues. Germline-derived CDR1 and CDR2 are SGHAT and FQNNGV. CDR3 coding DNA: TGTGCCAGCAGGGCCAGCGGGGGGGTACAAGAGACCCAGTACTTC. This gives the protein CASRASGGVQETQYF.

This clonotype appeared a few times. The CDR3 spells CASSGLAGGSSGPKNIQYF. The CDR3 bases are TGTGCCAGCAGTGGACTAGCGGGGGGGTCCAGTGGTCCCAAAAACATTCAGTACTTC. This sequence joins TRBV12-3 or TRBV12-4 and TRBJ2-4; 15 positions match TRBD2. V was pared by 5 bases and J by 2 bases, with 10 bases of the junction left unmatched. CDR3 length: 19 amino acids.

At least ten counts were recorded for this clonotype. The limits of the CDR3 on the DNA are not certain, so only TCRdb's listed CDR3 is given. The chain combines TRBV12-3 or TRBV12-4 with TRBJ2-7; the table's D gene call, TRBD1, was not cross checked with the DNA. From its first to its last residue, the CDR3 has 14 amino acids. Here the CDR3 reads CASSFLAGGYEQYF.

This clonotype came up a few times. Written as DNA, the CDR3 is TGTGCCACCAGTGAAGACAATGAGCAGTTCTTC. This sequence encodes CATSEDNEQFF. The rearrangement uses TRBV24-1 and TRBJ2-1; the D is unclear. Germline V gene data show CDR1 as KGHDR and CDR2 as SFDVKD. V was trimmed by 4 bases and J by 5 bases, leaving 2 bases between them. The CDR3 has 11 amino acids.

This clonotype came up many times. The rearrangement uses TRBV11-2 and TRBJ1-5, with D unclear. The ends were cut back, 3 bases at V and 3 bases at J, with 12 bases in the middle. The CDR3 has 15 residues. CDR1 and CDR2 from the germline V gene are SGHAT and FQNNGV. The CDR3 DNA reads TGTGCCAGCAGCTTGAGTCGGGGTCCCAATCAGCCCCAGCATTTT. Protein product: CASSLSRGPNQPQHF. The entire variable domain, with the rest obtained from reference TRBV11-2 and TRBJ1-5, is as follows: EAGVAQSPRYKIIEKRQSVAFWCNPISGHATLYWYQQILGQGPKLLIQFQNNGVVDDSQLPKDRFSAERLKGVDSTLKIQPAKLEDSAVYLCASSLSRGPNQPQHFGDGTRLSIL.

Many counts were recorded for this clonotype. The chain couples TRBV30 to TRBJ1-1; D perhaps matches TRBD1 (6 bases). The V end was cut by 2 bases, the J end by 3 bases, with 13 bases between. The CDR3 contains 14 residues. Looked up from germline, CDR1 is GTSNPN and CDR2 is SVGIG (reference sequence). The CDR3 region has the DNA TGTGCCTGGAGTCACCGGGGGGGCGACACTGAAGCTTTCTTT. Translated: CAWSHRGGDTEAFF.

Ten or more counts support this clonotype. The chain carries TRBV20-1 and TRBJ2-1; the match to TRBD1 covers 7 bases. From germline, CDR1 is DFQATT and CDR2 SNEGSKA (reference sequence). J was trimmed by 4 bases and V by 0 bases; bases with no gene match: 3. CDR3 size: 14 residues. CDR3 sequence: CSARDDRAYNEQFF. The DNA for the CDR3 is TGCAGTGCTAGAGACGACAGGGCTTACAATGAGCAGTTCTTC.

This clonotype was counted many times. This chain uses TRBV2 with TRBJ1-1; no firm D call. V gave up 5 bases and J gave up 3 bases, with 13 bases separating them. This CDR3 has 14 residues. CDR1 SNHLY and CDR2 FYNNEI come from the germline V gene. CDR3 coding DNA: TGTGCCAGCAGTTGGACCCCTAAGGACACTGAAGCTTTCTTT. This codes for CASSWTPKDTEAFF.

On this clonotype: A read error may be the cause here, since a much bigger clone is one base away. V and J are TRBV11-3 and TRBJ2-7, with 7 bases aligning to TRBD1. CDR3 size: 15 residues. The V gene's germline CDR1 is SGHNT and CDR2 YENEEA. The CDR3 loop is CAGSLDGQATYEQYF. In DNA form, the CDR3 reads TGTGCCGGCAGCTTAGATGGACAGGCCACCTACGAGCAGTACTTC.

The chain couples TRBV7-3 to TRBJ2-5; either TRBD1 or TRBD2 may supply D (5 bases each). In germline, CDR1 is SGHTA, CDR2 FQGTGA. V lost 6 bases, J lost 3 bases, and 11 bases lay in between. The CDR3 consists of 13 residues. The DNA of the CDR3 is TGTGCCAGCAGGACAGCTAGCAAAGAGACCCAGTACTTC. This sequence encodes CASRTASKETQYF.